This T cell receptor beta chain was documented in a study of CXCR3-negative and CXCR3-positive naive CD8 T cells (dated by TCRdb to about 2019). General notes on the study: In total, some 130 million TRB reads were obtained, corresponding to roughly 1.5 +/- 0.3 million reads per library. Diversity and physicochemical repertoire analyses were performed on about a dozen donors pooled from two independent experiments. Naive subsets from five or six donors and memory cells from 3 donors were included in the TRBV-TRBJ cluster analysis.

For CDR1 and CDR2, the germline V gene lists SGHRS and YFSETQ. The CDR3, cysteine through phenylalanine, is 14 amino acids long. The DNA is not on file. Findings and caveats that apply to the study as a whole: Freshly isolated PBMCs were used for most assays because CXCR3 expression went down partially after cryopreservation. Naive CXCR3-negative and CXCR3-positive cells from the same donor showed similar TRBV-TRBJ usage, whereas memory cells showed distinct patterns. Because surface CD5, which has been linked to self-reactivity in mice, was comparable between naive subsets, TCR interaction strength was also inferred from TRB CDR3 physicochemical properties. Compared with CXCR3-negative naive cells, CXCR3-positive naive cells had TRB CDR3s with higher hydrophobicity (lower Kidera factor 4), lower energy, and higher strength and volume indices. Repertoire diversity was comparably high in both naive subsets but much lower in memory CD8+ T cells.

For each CD8+ T cell subset, flow sorting was done in triplicate, and 250,000 to 300,000 cells per subset went directly into RLT lysis buffer. To keep memory contaminants out, a stringent definition of naive CD8+ T cells was applied: CD45RO-CCR7+CD27+CD95-. Peripheral blood mononuclear cells were isolated from buffy coats using standard density gradient centrifugation. Naive CXCR3-negative and CXCR3-positive CD8+ T cells were flow-sorted on a FACSAria III. An RNeasy Mini Kit was used to extract total RNA from the sorted cells. Reads for this sample came from a NextSeq 550. The Human TCR Profiling Kit (MiLaboratory) was used to prepare UMI-labeled 5' RACE TRB cDNA libraries. cDNA synthesis used the entire amount of extracted RNA, and PCR amplification then used the entire amount of cDNA produced. The libraries were made side by side, with each library going through the same number of PCR cycles. In the original analysis: With a requirement of at least two reads per UMI, MIGEC and MiXCR extracted about 50,000 +/- 10,000 unique UMI-labeled TRB cDNA molecules per library. On average, about 40,000 +/- 10,000 functional in-frame TRB CDR3 nucleotide clonotypes lacking stop codons were found per library. After downsampling to 5000 UMI-labeled TRB molecules per sample, diversity metrics, including normalized Shannon-Wiener and Chao1, were computed in VDJtools. VDJtools was used to calculate clonotype-size-weighted physicochemical properties of the central five CDR3 residues, namely interaction energy, strength, volume and Kidera factor 4. The reads underwent TCRdb reprocessing, giving one record for each CDR3 protein sequence and no DNA. The V and J calls were determined by TCRdb, not by the authors. This sample's table carries 85,000 to 130,000 distinct CDR3 sequences. The top ten clones comprise approximately 0.37% of the sample.

About this clonotype itself: It lacks a known antigen.

The source material was naive CXCR3+ CD8+ T cells from blood. Per the publication, the cell subset or site label means: CD45RO-CCR7+CD27+CD95- naive CD8+ T cells expressing CXCR3 (TNR3+). The sequence joins TRBV5-1 to TRBJ1-1; TCRdb's D call of TRBD1 is untestable without DNA. The clonotype comes from a human donor in good health. Some clones in this sample may be carry-over from other donors' samples. The encoded CDR3 is CASSFASGGTEAFF.